What follows describes a single TCR beta chain. Antigen unknown. At one of its ends the junction is not consistent with the germline gene, which may arise from a read error. The size of this beta chain means little, since it is a stray read in a library made for alpha chains. Cells sorted as Tregs were CD4+, CD25+ and CD127-/low. Germline-derived CDR1 and CDR2 are MNHEY and SVGAGI. The CDR3 is made up of 14 amino acids. Study-wide results and limits: In terms of TCR gene usage, tumor memory CD4+ T cells clustered together with blood and lymph node memory CD4+ cells, as well as with lymph node naive CD4+ cells.

After constant-region reverse-primer amplification, full-length variable regions underwent semi-nested PCR with Nested Universal Primer A. TCRdb reprocessed the 5' RACE reads via MiXCR and lists one record per CDR3 protein. Altogether about 100 distinct CDR3 sequences are present, roughly 94% being singletons, with the ten largest covering 19%. The TCR sequence derives from a female donor with breast cancer. Specimen: Tregs sorted from a lymph node. The chain links TRBV6-5 to TRBJ1-1; 9 bases match TRBD1. DNA of the CDR3: TGTGCCAGCAGTTACGGGACAGGGAACACTGAAGCCTTCTTT. Protein product: CASSYGTGNTEAFF.